The 27 T cell receptor beta chains below come from one sample, sequenced in a study of technical replicates of blood from a handful of donors. Data came from immunoSEQ multiplex PCR; TCRdb stores just in-frame clones and leaves some out. In the table there are approximately 64,000 clones, approximately 86% of which are singletons. Material: PBMCs. These receptors were taken from a human donor in good health. Some clones in this sample may be carry-over from other donors' samples.

The table lists this clone with a few counts. The rearrangement uses TRBV7-9 and TRBJ2-7; D may be TRBD2 (5 bases). This CDR3 comprises 13 residues. Germline CDR1 reads SEHNR; CDR2 reads FQNEAQ (reference sequence). Trimming took 3 bases from V and 6 from J, leaving 12 bases between them. The CDR3 DNA reads TGTGCCAGCAGCTTCCGGACTTCCCCCGAGCAGTACTTC. Translating gives CASSFRTSPEQYF.

This clone has just a few counts. For the CDR3, the DNA is TGTGCCAGCAGTTCTACGGGACAGGGGGGTGAAAAACTGTTTTTT. Protein product: CASSSTGQGGEKLFF. The chain recombines TRBV6-6 with TRBJ1-4, with 11 bases aligning to TRBD1. The junction had 5 bases not matched to a gene; V was cut back by 4 bases and J by 7 bases. Germline CDR1 is MNHNY and CDR2 is SVGAGI (reference sequence). The CDR3 spans 15 residues.

The V gene is TRBV30, the J gene TRBJ1-2; perhaps TRBD1 as D (5 bases). CDR1 and CDR2 (germline): GTSNPN, SVGIG (reference sequence). The ends were cut back, 0 bases at V and 4 bases at J, with 6 bases in the middle. The CDR3 is 12 residues long. The CDR3: CAWSVGAYGYTF. CDR3 DNA sequence: TGTGCCTGGAGTGTAGGGGCCTATGGCTACACCTTC.

J is TRBJ2-1 and V is TRBV13; 9 bases are a match to TRBD2. The germline CDR1 and CDR2 sequences are PRHDT and FYEKMQ (reference sequence). The CDR3 has 13 amino acids. V lost 4 bases, J lost 10 bases, and 5 bases stayed unmatched. Written as DNA, the CDR3 is TGTGCCAGCAGCTCGACTAGCGGACGCGAGCAGTTCTTC. Translating it yields CASSSTSGREQFF.

The V call is TRBV7-3, the J call TRBJ1-1; D ambiguous. Trimming took 5 bases from V and 5 from J, leaving 12 bases between them. Germline CDR1 and CDR2: SGHTA and FQGTGA. The CDR3 has 13 residues. The CDR3: CASSRSPGTEAFF. The DNA for the CDR3 is TGTGCCAGCAGCCGCTCTCCCGGGACTGAAGCTTTCTTT.

The genes are TRBV4-3 and TRBJ2-4; D perhaps matches TRBD1 (7 bases). Germline-derived CDR1 and CDR2 are LGHNA and YSLEER. The CDR3 spans 19 residues. V shed 0 bases and J shed 0 bases, with 18 bases lying between them. The CDR3: CASSQDPRGTDLAKNIQYF. In DNA, the CDR3 is TGCGCCAGCAGCCAAGATCCCCGGGGGACAGACCTAGCCAAAAACATTCAGTACTTC.

The chain joins TRBV19 to TRBJ1-2, with a tentative D call TRBD1 (6 bases). The germline V gene encodes CDR1 LNHDA and CDR2 SQIVND (reference sequence). This CDR3 comprises 15 residues. The germline V and J ends were trimmed by 4 bases and 0 bases, with 12 bases remaining between them. In DNA form, the CDR3 reads TGTGCCAGTAGTACATTGACAGGAGCTAACTATGGCTACACCTTC. Its protein product is CASSTLTGANYGYTF.

The V gene is TRBV30, the J gene TRBJ1-4; no definite D call. V was pared by 2 bases and J by 0 bases, with 4 bases between. This CDR3 comprises 13 residues. The germline V gene has CDR1 GTSNPN and CDR2 SVGIG (reference sequence). The CDR3 here is CAWSPATNEKLFF. DNA of the CDR3: TGTGCCTGGAGTCCCGCAACTAATGAAAAACTGTTTTTT.

The chain joins TRBV10-3 to TRBJ1-3; the match to TRBD1 covers 8 bases. The CDR3 is 12 residues long. The J segment lost 4 bases and the V segment lost 11 bases, leaving 4 bases of the junction unmatched. CDR1 ENHRY and CDR2 SYGVKD come from the germline V gene. In nucleotides, the CDR3 is TGTGCCGCTAGGACAGGGGGAAACACCATATATTTT. It codes for CAARTGGNTIYF.

This clone was seen only once. The J gene is TRBJ2-1, the V gene TRBV23-1, with a weak D call TRBD1 (6 bases). TRBV23-1 has ORF status, its function being uncertain. With 2 bases removed from V and 5 bases from J, the gap between germline ends came to 16 bases. The CDR3 consists of 16 residues. CDR3 sequence (DNA): TGCGCCAGCAGTCAAGACGACAGGTCGGATCACAATGAGCAGTTCTTC. Protein product: CASSQDDRSDHNEQFF.

V and J are TRBV29-1 and TRBJ1-1; TRBD1 matches at 9 bases. The CDR3 loop spans 14 amino acids. Germline V lookup: CDR1 SQVTM, CDR2 ANQGSEA. Trimming at V came to 5 bases and at J to 6 bases, leaving 10 bases not matched to a gene. CDR3 nucleotides: TGCAGCGTTATTTCCGGGACAGGGATTGCTGAAGCTTTCTTT. Protein: CSVISGTGIAEAFF. Full variable domain (missing parts from reference TRBV29-1 and TRBJ1-1): SAVISQKPSRDICQRGTSLTIQCQVDSQVTMMFWYRQQPGQSLTLIATANQGSEATYESGFVIDKFPISRPNLTFSTLTVSNMSPEDSSIYLCSVISGTGIAEAFFGQGTRLTVV.

V is TRBV7-2 and J is TRBJ2-5, with TRBD1 identical over 11 bases. This CDR3 is built from 14 residues. Trimming at V came to 5 bases and at J to 14 bases, leaving 13 bases not matched to a gene. Germline assignment: CDR1 SGHTA and CDR2 FQGNSA. The DNA for the CDR3 is TGTGCCAGCAGCCCCGGGACAGGGGGAAGAGACCCCTACTTC. Its translation is CASSPGTGGRDPYF.

The chain carries TRBV7-9 and TRBJ1-4; perhaps TRBD1 as D (6 bases). The CDR3 contains 17 residues. V lost 3 bases and J 0 bases, leaving 14 bases between the germline ends. Germline-derived CDR1 and CDR2 are SEHNR and FQNEAQ (reference sequence). The CDR3 reads CASSFQGQTATNEKLFF. CDR3 nucleotides: TGTGCCAGCAGCTTCCAGGGGCAAACAGCAACTAATGAAAAACTGTTTTTT.

J is TRBJ1-5 and V is TRBV19; D call uncertain. This CDR3 is built from 17 residues. Germline-derived CDR1 and CDR2 are LNHDA and SQIVND (reference sequence). Trimming shortened V by 2 bases and J by 1 base, and 15 bases separated the two germline ends. The CDR3 bases are TGTGCCAGTAGTATACGACAAGTTTGGCAGAGCAATCAGCCCCAGCATTTT. This sequence encodes CASSIRQVWQSNQPQHF.

This clone was seen once. This chain links TRBV11-2 with TRBJ1-2, with a tentative D call TRBD1 (6 bases). The CDR3 contains 14 residues. The V gene's germline CDR1 is SGHAT and CDR2 FQNNGV. V lost 5 bases to trimming and J lost 5 bases, with 15 bases between them. CDR3 in DNA: TGTGCCAGCAGCCCAACCTCGACAGGATATGGCTACACCTTC. Its translation: CASSPTSTGYGYTF.

This sequence joins TRBV11-2 and TRBJ2-1; weak D call: TRBD2 (6 bases). The ends were cut back, 3 bases at V and 2 bases at J, with 14 bases in the middle. The CDR3 sequence is 16 residues long. The germline gives CDR1 SGHAT, CDR2 FQNNGV. CDR3 amino acids: CASSFWDSLPYNEQFF. CDR3 nucleotide sequence: TGTGCCAGCAGCTTTTGGGACTCCCTCCCCTACAATGAGCAGTTCTTC. The full variable domain, with the rest looked up from reference TRBV11-2 and TRBJ2-1, is EAGVAQSPRYKIIEKRQSVAFWCNPISGHATLYWYQQILGQGPKLLIQFQNNGVVDDSQLPKDRFSAERLKGVDSTLKIQPAKLEDSAVYLCASSFWDSLPYNEQFFGPGTRLTVL.

The J gene is TRBJ2-7, the V gene TRBV4-1; D uncertain. The CDR3 spans 13 residues. Trimming took off 5 bases at V and 7 bases at J, with 15 bases between the two ends. The germline CDR1 and CDR2 sequences are MGHRA and YSYEKL. CDR3 coding DNA: TGCGCCAGCAGCTCACCTCTATCGAGGGAGCAGTACTTC. Encoded protein: CASSSPLSREQYF.

The chain joins TRBV7-2 to TRBJ1-5, with D perhaps TRBD1 (6 bases). V lost 5 bases, J lost 0 bases, and 14 bases lay in between. This CDR3 spans 16 amino acids. CDR1 SGHTA and CDR2 FQGNSA come from the germline V gene. The CDR3 sequence is CASSPGAANSNQPQHF. The DNA for the CDR3 is TGTGCCAGCAGCCCAGGGGCAGCAAATAGCAATCAGCCCCAGCATTTT.

The chain combines TRBV5-4 with TRBJ2-5; 10 bases align to TRBD2. V was clipped by 4 bases and J by 1 base; unmatched bases: 10. CDR1 is SGHNT and CDR2 is YYREEE in the germline V gene (reference sequence). The CDR3 is 17 amino acids. CDR3 amino acids: CASSRGLAQGGQETQYF. The CDR3, as DNA: TGTGCCAGCAGCAGGGGACTAGCGCAGGGCGGCCAAGAGACCCAGTACTTC.

The chain is built from TRBV10-3 and TRBJ1-1; D gene uncertain. Per the germline V gene, CDR1 is ENHRY and CDR2 is SYGVKD. With 2 bases removed from V and 0 bases from J, the gap between germline ends came to 7 bases. The CDR3 runs to 14 residues. The CDR3, as DNA: TGTGCCATCAGTGAGGAGTTTTTGAACACTGAAGCTTTCTTT. It codes for CAISEEFLNTEAFF.

The CDR3, as DNA: TGTGCCATCAGTGATGAAGTAGGTTCTGCAGGGCAGTACTTC. It is translated as CAISDEVGSAGQYF. The chain links TRBV10-3 to TRBJ2-7; D call uncertain. Germline V gene lookup returns CDR1 ENHRY and CDR2 SYGVKD. Trimming pared 3 bases from V and 9 bases from J, leaving 18 bases between. This CDR3 spans 14 amino acids.

J is TRBJ2-7 and V is TRBV4-3; the match to TRBD2 covers 8 bases. J lost 5 bases, V lost 0 bases, and 6 bases had no gene match. The germline gives CDR1 LGHNA, CDR2 YSLEER. This CDR3 has 15 residues. In DNA form, the CDR3 reads TGCGCCAGCAGCCAAGATCGTAAGCGGGAGCACGAGCAGTACTTC. This translates into CASSQDRKREHEQYF.

The DNA for the CDR3 is TGTGCCAGCAGTGAAGATAGTGGACAGAGGCATCAGCCCCAGCATTTT. Translated: CASSEDSGQRHQPQHF. This chain links TRBV6-1 with TRBJ1-5, with D maybe TRBD1 (6 bases). The CDR3 spans 16 residues. The V and J ends lost 1 base and 5 bases respectively, with 15 bases between them. Germline V gives CDR1 MNHNS, CDR2 SASEGT.

This chain links TRBV10-3 with TRBJ2-7; the D gene is possibly TRBD1 (5 bases). The CDR3 has 12 amino acids. Germline CDR1 ENHRY, CDR2 SYGVKD. V lost 3 bases, J lost 6 bases, and 9 bases lay in between. CDR3 in amino acids: CAISDQGSEQYF. DNA of the CDR3: TGTGCCATCAGTGACCAGGGATCCGAGCAGTACTTC.

The rearrangement uses TRBV19 and TRBJ2-2, with D hard to call. V shed 0 bases and J shed 3 bases, with 11 bases lying between them. Germline CDR1 reads LNHDA; CDR2 reads SQIVND (reference sequence). The CDR3 spans 16 residues. The CDR3 DNA is TGTGCCAGTAGTATAGATCTTGGGCGCGACACCGGGGAGCTGTTTTTT. Translation: CASSIDLGRDTGELFF.

The genes are TRBV18 and TRBJ2-7, with a tentative D call TRBD1 (5 bases). CDR3 size: 14 residues. V lost 1 base and J 3 bases, leaving 10 bases between the germline ends. Germline V gene sequence: CDR1 KGHSH, CDR2 LQKENI. The CDR3 loop reads CASSPQGIGYEQYF. CDR3 bases: TGTGCCAGCTCACCACAGGGGATCGGCTACGAGCAGTACTTC.

This chain links TRBV7-2 with TRBJ1-5; D is undetermined. The CDR3 length is 13 residues. The V gene lost 3 bases and the J gene lost 0 bases, with 3 bases spanning the gap. Germline V gene sequence: CDR1 SGHTA, CDR2 FQGNSA. CDR3 DNA sequence: TGTGCCAGCAGCTTTAGTAGCAATCAGCCCCAGCATTTT. It yields the protein CASSFSSNQPQHF.